Shown below are 7 T cell receptor beta chains from a single sample sequenced in a study of Tregs in tolerant kidney transplant recipients. Using immunoSEQ multiplex PCR, the repertoire was profiled, and TCRdb retains in-frame clones only, with some absent. The top ten hold 0.3% to 0.4% of the sample, which has 70,000 to 95,000 clones, 85% to 95% seen once. The material was Tregs from blood, obtained before the transplant. The receptor source for this set is a human donor who received a combined kidney and bone marrow transplant.

The chain uses TRBV30 and TRBJ2-3; maybe TRBD1 (5 bases). The ends were cut back, 1 base at V and 1 base at J, with 12 bases in the middle. The CDR3 sequence is 15 residues long. Germline V gene lookup returns CDR1 GTSNPN and CDR2 SVGIG (reference sequence). DNA of the CDR3: TGTGCCTGGAGTGGGGGCGGCCACGGCACAGATACGCAGTATTTT. This sequence encodes CAWSGGGHGTDTQYF.

The sample holds one count of this clone. The chain joins TRBV2 to TRBJ2-7; 9 bases match TRBD1. The germline CDR1 and CDR2 sequences are SNHLY and FYNNEI. The length of the CDR3 is 15 residues. The trim removed 6 bases at V and 3 bases at J, leaving 9 bases unmatched. This CDR3 is CASRPNRGQSYEQYF. The CDR3 bases are TGTGCCAGCAGGCCTAACAGGGGGCAGAGCTACGAGCAGTACTTC.

In its sample, this clone was seen a few times. This chain connects TRBV10-3 to TRBJ2-1; D gene uncertain. Trimming shortened V by 5 bases and J by 4 bases, and 15 bases separated the two germline ends. CDR1 and CDR2 (germline): ENHRY, SYGVKD. The CDR3 runs 15 residues. The CDR3 DNA sequence: TGTGCCATCAGTTCCGGGCCTCTAGGGTACAATGAGCAGTTCTTC. It encodes CAISSGPLGYNEQFF.

The chain employs TRBV7-3 and TRBJ2-5; possible D gene TRBD1, 5 bases. V was pared by 2 bases and J by 0 bases, with 7 bases between. Germline V gene lookup returns CDR1 SGHTA and CDR2 FQGTGA. The CDR3 extends over 14 amino acids. The CDR3: CASSLSGYQETQYF. CDR3 sequence (DNA): TGTGCCAGCAGCTTATCAGGGTACCAAGAGACCCAGTACTTC.

This clone occurred once. The chain recombines TRBV9 with TRBJ2-1; no definite D call. V was pared by 0 bases and J by 7 bases, with 11 bases between. The CDR3 is 14 residues long. In germline, CDR1 is SGDLS, CDR2 YYNGEE. The CDR3 nucleotides are TGTGCCAGCAGCGTAGAGGGAAGGGATAATGAGCAGTTCTTC. The encoded protein is CASSVEGRDNEQFF. The whole variable domain, remainder taken from reference TRBV9 and TRBJ2-1, is DSGVTQTPKHLITATGQRVTLRCSPRSGDLSVYWYQQSLDQGLQFLIQYYNGEERAKGNILERFSAQQFPDLHSELNLSSLELGDSALYFCASSVEGRDNEQFFGPGTRLTVL.

This clone was seen a few times. The chain uses TRBV16 and TRBJ1-6; D not certain. The CDR3 is 14 amino acids. V gave up 0 bases and J gave up 6 bases, with 6 bases separating them. Per the germline V gene, CDR1 is KGHSY and CDR2 is FQNENV. This CDR3 reads CASSQSFVNSPLHF. DNA for the CDR3: TGTGCCAGCAGCCAATCGTTTGTTAATTCACCCCTCCACTTT.

The CDR3 loop reads CASRLRDRGLHEQYF. The CDR3 bases are TGTGCCAGCAGACTCCGGGACAGGGGGCTCCACGAGCAGTACTTC. The gene calls are TRBV6-1 and TRBJ2-7; 12 nucleotides match TRBD1. The V and J ends lost 6 bases and 5 bases, in that order; junction bases with no gene match: 8. This CDR3 is built from 15 residues. Germline CDR1 is MNHNS and CDR2 is SASEGT.